One and the same sample provided the 20 T cell receptor beta chains below, sequenced in a study of T cells in Graves' hyperthyroidism and ophthalmopathy. It was RNA transcripts that yielded the amplified TCR beta CDR3 regions. RT-PCR in the first round (using the HTBI primer set) targeted the TCR CDR3. TCRdb reprocessed the multiplex PCR reads via MiXCR and lists one record per CDR3 protein. The sample contains more than 350,000 distinct CDR3 sequences, around 15% of which appear only once. The source material was blood. These receptors came from a woman aged 55 to 70 with Graves' ophthalmopathy.

A remark on this clonotype: One end of the junction fails to match germline, which may point to a read error. The chain combines TRBV5-1 with TRBJ2-5; D remains unclear. The CDR3 is made up of 15 amino acids. CDR1 and CDR2 (germline): SGHRS, YFSETQ. DNA for the CDR3: TGTGCCAGCAGCCCTACGGCACGGCCTGAGGAGACCCAGTACTTC. It is translated as CASSPTARPEETQYF.

This clonotype was seen many times. The rearrangement joins TRBV29-1 to TRBJ2-5; no reliable D call. The CDR3 covers 13 residues. Germline-derived CDR1 and CDR2 are SQVTM and ANQGSEA. V gave up 7 bases and J gave up 4 bases, with 16 bases separating them. The CDR3: CSGTRAQRETQYF. The CDR3 nucleotides read TGCAGCGGTACCCGGGCCCAGAGAGAGACCCAGTACTTC. Using reference TRBV29-1 and TRBJ2-5 for the parts outside the CDR3, the full variable domain is SAVISQKPSRDICQRGTSLTIQCQVDSQVTMMFWYRQQPGQSLTLIATANQGSEATYESGFVIDKFPISRPNLTFSTLTVSNMSPEDSSIYLCSGTRAQRETQYFGPGTRLLVL.

In this sample, this clonotype turned up many times. The chain combines TRBV20-1 with TRBJ2-7; D gene uncertain. This CDR3 has 12 residues. With 1 base removed from V and 5 bases from J, the gap between germline ends came to 9 bases. Germline assignment: CDR1 DFQATT and CDR2 SNEGSKA (reference sequence). CDR3 DNA sequence: TGCAGTGCTAGAGGTGGGGTAGACGAGCAGTACTTC. Translation: CSARGGVDEQYF.

The rearrangement uses TRBV30 and TRBJ1-2; TRBD1 might be the D (5 bases). Germline loops: CDR1 GTSNPN, CDR2 SVGIG (reference sequence). CDR3 length: 13 residues. V was clipped by 3 bases and J by 8 bases, with 16 bases between them. As DNA, the CDR3 is TGTGCCTGGAGACGAACAGGCTCGGAGGGCTACACCTTC. This sequence encodes CAWRRTGSEGYTF.

This clonotype was counted at least ten times. J is TRBJ1-1 and V is TRBV19; no firm D call. CDR1 LNHDA and CDR2 SQIVND come from the germline V gene (reference sequence). V was cut by 5 bases and J by 4 bases, with 11 bases left in between. The CDR3 runs to 13 residues. CDR3 sequence reads: CASSRREGTEAFF. CDR3 sequence (DNA): TGTGCCAGTAGTCGGCGGGAGGGCACTGAAGCTTTCTTT.

In its sample, this clonotype was seen many times. The chain employs TRBV7-3 and TRBJ2-5, with 7 bases identical to TRBD1. Germline lookup yields CDR1 SGHTA and CDR2 FQGTGA. This CDR3 has 16 amino acids. J lost 5 bases, V lost 4 bases, and 13 bases had no gene match. The CDR3 reads CASSSAPGQRGETQYF. The CDR3 nucleotides read TGTGCCAGCAGCTCCGCACCGGGACAGAGGGGGGAGACCCAGTACTTC. The entire variable domain, with the rest obtained from reference TRBV7-3 and TRBJ2-5, is as follows: GAGVSQTPSNKVTEKGKYVELRCDPISGHTALYWYRQSLGQGPEFLIYFQGTGAADDSGLPNDRFFAVRPEGSVSTLKIQRTERGDSAVYLCASSSAPGQRGETQYFGPGTRLLVL.

This clonotype was seen a handful of times. The chain is built from TRBV11-2 and TRBJ2-6; no clear D gene. The CDR3 sequence is 15 residues long. V was pared by 6 bases and J by 0 bases, with 9 bases between. Germline CDR1 reads SGHAT; CDR2 reads FQNNGV. Here the CDR3 reads CASSPTRSGANVLTF. The CDR3 DNA reads as TGTGCCAGCAGTCCGACACGCTCTGGGGCCAACGTCCTGACTTTC.

This chain uses TRBV25-1 with TRBJ2-2, with a tentative D call TRBD1 (6 bases). The V gene's germline CDR1 is MGHDK and CDR2 SYGVNS. V shed 2 bases and J shed 4 bases, with 11 bases lying between them. CDR3 size: 15 residues. DNA for the CDR3: TGTGCCAGCAGTGAAACAGGGAGTGGCACCGGGGAGCTGTTTTTT. The encoded protein is CASSETGSGTGELFF.

This clonotype was counted only a few times. This chain links TRBV5-1 with TRBJ2-1; D is perhaps TRBD1 or TRBD2 (5 bases each). Deletions cut 4 bases from V and 5 bases from J, with 22 bases between. The CDR3 length is 17 residues. CDR1 and CDR2 (germline): SGHRS, YFSETQ. Written as DNA, the CDR3 is TGCGCCAGCAGCCCGAACCGAGGGGTTAGCTCTAACAATGAGCAGTTCTTC. Translating it yields CASSPNRGVSSNNEQFF.

This clonotype was found many times. The rearrangement joins TRBV28 to TRBJ1-3; 12 bases map to TRBD1. V dropped 5 bases and J dropped 0; count of bases not matched to a gene: 8. The CDR3 extends over 18 amino acids. Germline V lookup: CDR1 MDHEN, CDR2 SYDVKM. The CDR3 nucleotides are TGTGCCAGCAGTCCATGGGACAGGGGGCATCCCTCTGGAAACACCATATATTTT. It codes for CASSPWDRGHPSGNTIYF.

This clonotype was counted ten times or more. The rearrangement uses TRBV15 and TRBJ1-5; possibly TRBD1 for D (6 bases). Trimming cost V 5 bases and J 5 bases, with 10 bases left between them. CDR1 and CDR2 from the germline V gene are LNHNV and YYDKDF (reference sequence). The CDR3 is 13 amino acids. In nucleotides, the CDR3 is TGTGCCACCAGCGGGGGACACCATCAGCCCCAGCATTTT. Translated: CATSGGHHQPQHF.

This clonotype was seen a handful of times. This sequence joins TRBV6-1 and TRBJ1-4, with 7 bases matching TRBD1. This CDR3 has 14 amino acids. V was pared by 6 bases and J by 4 bases, with 5 bases of the junction left unmatched. Germline V gene data show CDR1 as MNHNS and CDR2 as SASEGT. The CDR3 DNA is TGTGCCAGCAGCCGGACAGGCTTTAATGAAAAACTGTTTTTT. Residues: CASSRTGFNEKLFF.

About this clonotype itself: Possible read error: a much larger clone is one base away. This CDR3 fails to terminate in the conserved phenylalanine or tryptophan, so it likely reflects a read error. V gene TRBV5-4 combines with J gene TRBJ2-7; no clear D gene. Germline CDR1 reads SGHNT; CDR2 reads YYREEE (reference sequence). CDR3 length: 13 residues. V lost 3 bases, J lost 2 bases, and 9 bases lay in between. Written as DNA, the CDR3 is TGTGCCAGCAGCTCAGACCTGGCCTACGAGCAGTACTCC. This encodes CASSSDLAYEQYS.

The chain uses TRBV5-1 and TRBJ1-2, with D perhaps TRBD1 (5 bases). Germline V gene lookup returns CDR1 SGHRS and CDR2 YFSETQ. This CDR3 spans 14 amino acids. The V end was cut by 3 bases, the J end by 7 bases, with 16 bases between. CDR3 coding DNA: TGCGCCAGCAGCTCGGGGGGGACGTTCGGTGGCTACACCTTC. This translates into CASSSGGTFGGYTF.

This clonotype was counted many times. The V call is TRBV20-1, the J call TRBJ2-5; D assignment may be TRBD1 or TRBD2 (5 bases each). Germline V gene data show CDR1 as DFQATT and CDR2 as SNEGSKA (reference sequence). This CDR3 spans 15 amino acids. Trimming shortened V by 1 base and J by 4 bases, and 16 bases separated the two germline ends. The CDR3 DNA reads TGCAGTGCTAGAGTTAGGATGGGGACGCGAGAGACCCAGTACTTC. This codes for CSARVRMGTRETQYF.

The V gene is TRBV7-9, the J gene TRBJ2-3; 9 bases agree with TRBD1. This CDR3 has 15 amino acids. After removal of 5 bases from V and 5 bases from J, the junction contained 8 bases not matched to a gene. Germline CDR1 is SEHNR and CDR2 is FQNEAQ (reference sequence). Here the CDR3 reads CASSPQTGGVDTQYF. The CDR3 DNA follows: TGTGCCAGCAGCCCACAGACAGGGGGTGTAGATACGCAGTATTTT. Using reference TRBV7-9 and TRBJ2-3 for the parts outside the CDR3, the full variable domain is DTGVSQNPRHKITKRGQNVTFRCDPISEHNRLYWYRQTLGQGPEFLTYFQNEAQLEKSRLLSDRFSAERPKGSFSTLEIQRTEQGDSAMYLCASSPQTGGVDTQYFGPGTRLTVL.

J is TRBJ2-7 and V is TRBV30, with 13 bases matching TRBD2. This CDR3 region has 13 residues. From germline, CDR1 is GTSNPN and CDR2 SVGIG (reference sequence). V trimming: 5 bases; J trimming: 6 bases; junction bases outside the gene matches: 4. The CDR3 DNA reads as TGTGCCTGGGGAGGACTAGCGGGAGTCGAGCAGTACTTC. This encodes CAWGGLAGVEQYF.

This clonotype was seen ten or more times. The rearrangement links TRBV6-2 or TRBV6-3 to TRBJ2-7; 10 nucleotides agree with TRBD2. J was trimmed by 5 bases and V by 5 bases; bases with no gene match: 6. The CDR3 has 14 residues. Germline CDR1 and CDR2: MNHEY and SVGEGT. The CDR3 nucleotides are TGTGCCAGCAGTCTAGCGGGAGCAAACGACGAGCAGTACTTC. Translation gives CASSLAGANDEQYF.

This clonotype has at least ten counts. The chain joins TRBV11-2 to TRBJ2-1; 10 positions agree with TRBD2. Trimming took 0 bases from V and 4 from J; bases not matched to a gene: 9. This CDR3 has 18 residues. Germline loops: CDR1 SGHAT, CDR2 FQNNGV. The CDR3 loop reads CASSLDRGQAGGYNEQFF. CDR3 in DNA: TGTGCCAGCAGCTTAGATAGGGGGCAAGCGGGAGGGTACAATGAGCAGTTCTTC.

This rearrangement joins TRBV20-1 to TRBJ1-5; 12 positions match TRBD1. The CDR3 is 15 amino acids. The J segment lost 9 bases and the V segment lost 5 bases, leaving 11 bases of the junction unmatched. Germline lookup yields CDR1 DFQATT and CDR2 SNEGSKA (reference sequence). In DNA form, the CDR3 reads TGCAGTGCTTGGGACAGGGGGCGATATCCCCGGCCCCAGCATTTT. As protein: CSAWDRGRYPRPQHF.